The 30 T cell receptor beta chains in this list originate from one sample, sequenced in a study of OX40 agonist ivuxolimab in advanced cancers. TCRdb's table, derived via immunoSEQ multiplex PCR, lists solely in-frame clones and lacks some. The repertoire has about 45,000 clones, roughly 90% of them found once; the top ten carry about 19%. The sequenced sample was CD4+ or CD8+ T cells sorted from blood, obtained in a trial of the OX40 agonist ivuxolimab. Every receptor here comes from an adult with an advanced solid tumor such as melanoma, head and neck, liver or kidney cancer.

The chain is built from TRBV5-6 and TRBJ2-7; 10 nucleotides agree with TRBD1. The CDR3 contains 15 residues. The V and J ends lost 4 bases and 5 bases, in that order; junction bases with no gene match: 9. The germline V gene encodes CDR1 SGHDT and CDR2 YYEEEE. The CDR3 is CASSGQGQGSHEQYF. The DNA for the CDR3 is TGTGCCAGCAGCGGGCAGGGACAGGGGTCCCACGAGCAGTACTTC. The variable domain in full, with the rest retrieved from reference TRBV5-6 and TRBJ2-7, is DAGVTQSPTHLIKTRGQQVTLRCSPKSGHDTVSWYQQALGQGPQFIFQYYEEEERQRGNFPDRFSGHQFPNYSSELNVNALLLGDSALYLCASSGQGQGSHEQYFGPGTRLTVT.

V usage is TRBV19 and J usage is TRBJ1-5; the D is unclear. Germline CDR1 reads LNHDA; CDR2 reads SQIVND (reference sequence). The V end lost 3 bases, the J end lost 4 bases, and 10 bases lay between the germline ends. This CDR3 contains 14 residues. In nucleotides, the CDR3 is TGTGCCAGTAGTATCTCGGGGTTTAATCAGCCCCAGCATTTT. It codes for CASSISGFNQPQHF.

The rearrangement uses TRBV27 and TRBJ2-7; 12 positions match TRBD2. The CDR3 is made up of 15 amino acids. Per the germline V gene, CDR1 is MNHEY and CDR2 is SMNVEV (reference sequence). Unmatched junction bases numbered 6, after V lost 5 bases and J lost 4 bases. DNA of the CDR3: TGTGCCAGCAGTCTCTCTAGCGGGAGGGTTTACGAGCAGTACTTC. Protein sequence: CASSLSSGRVYEQYF.

The chain recombines TRBV6-5 with TRBJ2-1, with 9 bases identical to TRBD1. V shed 1 base, J shed 7 bases, and the junction held 2 bases outside the gene matches. Germline V gives CDR1 MNHEY, CDR2 SVGAGI. CDR3 length: 14 residues. The CDR3 DNA is TGTGCCAGCAGTTACTACAGGGGGCCGAATGAGCAGTTCTTC. Amino acids: CASSYYRGPNEQFF.

This chain connects TRBV27 to TRBJ1-5; no clear D. Germline V lookup: CDR1 MNHEY, CDR2 SMNVEV (reference sequence). The CDR3 totals 13 residues. V was shortened by 6 bases and J by 9 bases, with 15 bases between the two germline ends. Here the CDR3 DNA reads TGTGCCAGCAGCTTAACAACCCGCCGGCCCCAGCATTTT. It yields the protein CASSLTTRRPQHF.

J is TRBJ1-2 and V is TRBV6-1; 8 positions match TRBD1. The CDR3 consists of 15 residues. Trimming at V came to 4 bases and at J to 5 bases, leaving 9 bases not matched to a gene. CDR1 is MNHNS, CDR2 SASEGT, per germline. The CDR3 DNA reads as TGTGCCAGCAGTGTTTCACAGGGGGAATGGTATGGCTACACCTTC. Encoded protein: CASSVSQGEWYGYTF.

This clone was detected once. The rearrangement uses TRBV5-4 and TRBJ2-1; 7 nucleotides match TRBD1. Germline assignment: CDR1 SGHNT and CDR2 YYREEE (reference sequence). Trimming at V came to 4 bases and at J to 12 bases, leaving 7 bases not matched to a gene. The CDR3 totals 12 residues. CDR3 nucleotide sequence: TGTGCCAGCAGCCTTGACAGGGCCGTGCAGTTCTTC. Protein product: CASSLDRAVQFF.

Only one count was recorded for this clone. The chain carries TRBV4-1 and TRBJ2-6; D tentatively reads TRBD1 or TRBD2 (5 bases each). The V gene's germline CDR1 is MGHRA and CDR2 YSYEKL. Trimming cost V 4 bases and J 0 bases, with 19 bases left between them. This CDR3 spans 19 amino acids. CDR3: CASSLRGVGASSGANVLTF. CDR3 DNA sequence: TGCGCCAGCAGCCTCAGAGGGGTGGGAGCCAGCTCTGGGGCCAACGTCCTGACTTTC.

This chain links TRBV2 with TRBJ2-2, with TRBD1 matching over 10 bases. There are 16 residues in the CDR3. V lost 3 bases, J lost 7 bases, and 8 bases stayed unmatched. From germline, CDR1 is SNHLY and CDR2 FYNNEI. CDR3 amino acids: CASSDPVRTGGGELFF. CDR3 bases: TGTGCCAGCAGTGACCCCGTTAGGACAGGGGGCGGGGAGCTGTTTTTT.

The J gene is TRBJ2-7, the V gene TRBV11-2; 7 bases line up with TRBD1. J was trimmed by 5 bases and V by 8 bases; bases with no gene match: 12. Germline CDR1 and CDR2: SGHAT and FQNNGV. The CDR3 extends over 14 amino acids. This chain's CDR3 is CASRGQGGQHEQYF. The CDR3 DNA reads as TGTGCCAGCCGAGGACAAGGGGGACAGCACGAGCAGTACTTC.

J is TRBJ2-7 and V is TRBV27; D might be TRBD1 (5 bases). Germline lookup yields CDR1 MNHEY and CDR2 SMNVEV (reference sequence). V shed 5 bases and J shed 2 bases, with 13 bases lying between them. The CDR3 is 14 residues long. The CDR3 is CASSIVAGPYEQYF. As DNA, the CDR3 is TGTGCCAGCAGTATCGTGGCAGGGCCCTACGAGCAGTACTTC.

J is TRBJ2-7 and V is TRBV6-1; D is perhaps TRBD2 (5 bases). Germline-derived CDR1 and CDR2 are MNHNS and SASEGT. Trimming pared 5 bases from V and 6 bases from J, leaving 17 bases between. This CDR3 has 14 amino acids. This CDR3 is CASSPSGISLEQYF. In DNA, the CDR3 is TGTGCCAGCAGTCCCTCCGGGATCTCGCTCGAGCAGTACTTC.

This rearrangement joins TRBV9 to TRBJ1-5, with D perhaps TRBD1 (6 bases). V was pared by 3 bases and J by 3 bases, with 10 bases between. Germline V gene data show CDR1 as SGDLS and CDR2 as YYNGEE. There are 14 residues in the CDR3. The CDR3 spells CASSEQGFNQPQHF. The CDR3, as DNA: TGTGCCAGCAGCGAACAGGGATTCAATCAGCCCCAGCATTTT.

The V gene is TRBV6-1, the J gene TRBJ1-4, with D maybe TRBD1 (5 bases). The CDR3 runs 15 residues. V lost 8 bases and J lost 0, with 13 bases in between. Per the germline V gene, CDR1 is MNHNS and CDR2 is SASEGT. This chain's CDR3 is CASRDWGTTNEKLFF. The CDR3 nucleotides read TGTGCCAGCCGGGATTGGGGGACAACTAATGAAAAACTGTTTTTT.

The chain links TRBV6-5 to TRBJ2-7; TRBD1 might be the D (6 bases). The ends were cut back, 6 bases at V and 4 bases at J, with 13 bases in the middle. This CDR3 region has 13 residues. Germline CDR1 MNHEY, CDR2 SVGAGI. The CDR3 is CASSPGTKYEQYF. The CDR3 nucleotides read TGTGCCAGCAGCCCCGGGACAAAATACGAGCAGTACTTC.

The rearrangement joins TRBV28 to TRBJ2-1; 11 bases map to TRBD2. CDR3 length: 16 amino acids. CDR1 is MDHEN and CDR2 is SYDVKM in the germline V gene. V was pared by 4 bases and J by 4 bases, with 6 bases of the junction left unmatched. The CDR3 region is CASSYHLAGGYNEQFF. CDR3 sequence (DNA): TGTGCCAGCAGTTATCACCTAGCGGGAGGTTACAATGAGCAGTTCTTC.

The chain joins TRBV19 to TRBJ1-5, with D unclear. The V and J ends lost 5 bases and 5 bases respectively, with 10 bases between them. Germline CDR1 reads LNHDA; CDR2 reads SQIVND (reference sequence). The CDR3 runs 13 residues. CDR3 sequence reads: CASSWVSHQPQHF. The CDR3 nucleotides are TGTGCCAGTAGTTGGGTGTCACATCAGCCCCAGCATTTT.

V usage is TRBV18 and J usage is TRBJ1-1; tentatively, D is TRBD1 (6 bases). Trimming shortened V by 3 bases and J by 4 bases, and 12 bases separated the two germline ends. The germline V gene encodes CDR1 KGHSH and CDR2 LQKENI. The CDR3 contains 14 residues. Written as DNA, the CDR3 is TGTGCCAGCTCACCTGGCGGGGGCTTCACTGAAGCTTTCTTT. Protein sequence: CASSPGGGFTEAFF.

The chain joins TRBV18 to TRBJ2-3, with 9 bases matching TRBD2. The J segment lost 2 bases and the V segment lost 1 base, leaving 1 base of the junction unmatched. Germline V gene sequence: CDR1 KGHSH, CDR2 LQKENI. The CDR3 is 15 amino acids. The CDR3 coding sequence is TGTGCCAGCTCACCACGCGGGGGGGACACAGATACGCAGTATTTT. Protein sequence: CASSPRGGDTDTQYF.

This clone was counted a few times. The chain is built from TRBV27 and TRBJ1-5; the match to TRBD1 covers 7 bases. Germline V gives CDR1 MNHEY, CDR2 SMNVEV (reference sequence). Trimming cost V 0 bases and J 9 bases; bases outside gene matches: 8. The CDR3 runs 15 residues. CDR3 residues: CASSLSYRGGGPQHF. The CDR3 DNA is TGTGCCAGCAGTTTATCGTACAGGGGAGGGGGGCCCCAGCATTTT.

V gene TRBV5-6 combines with J gene TRBJ2-7; D might be TRBD1 (5 bases). The CDR3 totals 13 residues. Germline lookup yields CDR1 SGHDT and CDR2 YYEEEE. V was clipped by 2 bases and J by 2 bases, with 8 bases between them. Here the CDR3 reads CASSFDRPYEQYF. CDR3 nucleotides: TGTGCCAGCAGCTTTGACAGACCCTACGAGCAGTACTTC.

The gene calls are TRBV7-2 and TRBJ2-1; possibly TRBD1 or TRBD2 for D (6 bases each). Germline CDR1 reads SGHTA; CDR2 reads FQGNSA. The CDR3 extends over 15 amino acids. Trimming shortened V by 1 base and J by 7 bases, and 14 bases separated the two germline ends. The CDR3 nucleotides are TGTGCCAGCAGCTTAGGACCGGGGGCTATGAATGAGCAGTTCTTC. Its protein is CASSLGPGAMNEQFF.

The chain couples TRBV5-1 to TRBJ2-1, with a weak D call TRBD2 (6 bases). CDR3 length: 13 residues. Germline V gene data show CDR1 as SGHRS and CDR2 as YFSETQ. The germline V and J ends were trimmed by 3 bases and 4 bases, with 8 bases remaining between them. In nucleotides, the CDR3 is TGCGCCAGCAGCTGGGACTCATACAATGAGCAGTTCTTC. Protein product: CASSWDSYNEQFF.

The gene calls are TRBV19 and TRBJ2-1; possible D gene TRBD1, 6 bases. CDR3 length: 14 residues. Trimming left V 7 bases short and J 7 bases short, with 17 bases between. Germline V gives CDR1 LNHDA, CDR2 SQIVND (reference sequence). The CDR3 sequence: CASTLWAGENEQFF. CDR3 DNA sequence: TGTGCCAGTACCCTCTGGGCAGGGGAGAATGAGCAGTTCTTC.

V usage is TRBV28 and J usage is TRBJ1-1; D may be TRBD1 (6 bases). The CDR3 has 15 amino acids. The germline CDR1 and CDR2 sequences are MDHEN and SYDVKM. V was cut by 8 bases and J by 3 bases, with 19 bases left in between. The CDR3 sequence is CASRFPESGDTEAFF. The CDR3 nucleotides are TGTGCCAGCCGATTCCCTGAATCAGGGGACACTGAAGCTTTCTTT.

The chain links TRBV5-4 to TRBJ1-1; D might be TRBD1 (6 bases). The CDR3 has 13 residues. Between the trimmed V and J ends, which lost 1 base and 11 bases, there was a span of 15 bases. CDR1 and CDR2 from the germline V gene are SGHNT and YYREEE (reference sequence). The CDR3 region is CASSLFGGGLAFF. The CDR3 coding sequence is TGTGCCAGCAGCTTGTTTGGAGGGGGGCTGGCTTTCTTT.

The rearrangement uses TRBV27 and TRBJ1-3, with TRBD1 as a possible D gene (5 bases). This CDR3 has 14 residues. The germline CDR1 and CDR2 sequences are MNHEY and SMNVEV (reference sequence). Trimming took off 6 bases at V and 0 bases at J, with 9 bases between the two ends. CDR3 bases: TGTGCCAGCAGGGGACTGAACTCTGGAAACACCATATATTTT. Residues: CASRGLNSGNTIYF.

The CDR3 DNA follows: TGTGCCAGCCGGCCAGGCCTATTCATGGGAGATACGCAGTATTTT. Translating it yields CASRPGLFMGDTQYF. The rearrangement links TRBV5-8 to TRBJ2-3, with D unresolved. This CDR3 has 15 amino acids. Between the trimmed V and J ends, which lost 7 bases and 5 bases, there was a span of 20 bases. CDR1 and CDR2 (germline): SGHTS, YDEGEE.

Only one count was recorded for this clone. This rearrangement joins TRBV30 to TRBJ2-7; maybe TRBD1 (6 bases). Germline CDR1 is GTSNPN and CDR2 is SVGIG (reference sequence). V was clipped by 2 bases and J by 6 bases, with 11 bases between them. The CDR3 consists of 12 residues. CDR3 sequence reads: CAWSYRVFEQYF. The CDR3 DNA follows: TGTGCCTGGAGTTACAGGGTCTTCGAGCAGTACTTC.

The chain links TRBV21-1 to TRBJ2-7; the table calls TRBD2, which could not be checked here. TRBV21-1 is reported as a pseudogene. CDR3 length: 17 residues. The CDR3 protein is CASSFSGLRTPSYEQYF. CDR3 DNA: TGTGCCAGCAGCTTCTCGGGATTAAGAACACCATCCTACGAGCAGTACTTC.